What follows describes a single TCR beta chain. No antigen is known for it. This CDR3 contains 15 residues. The ends were cut back, 1 base at V and 6 bases at J, with 13 bases in the middle. Germline-derived CDR1 and CDR2 are MGHRA and YSYEKL. This sample is drawn from a study of radiation and T cells in renal cell carcinoma. Study-wide results and limits: From baseline, blood top tumor clonotypes peaked at 2 weeks post-radiation. Baseline intratumoral clonotype presence is unknown without pretreatment biopsies.

Time point described: blood 4 weeks post-SBRT, at nephrectomy. Described treatment: 15 Gy SBRT to primary tumor, nephrectomy 4 weeks later. Nephrectomy followed 15 Gy stereotactic body radiation by 4 weeks. Repertoires were generated with immunoSEQ multiplex PCR, while TCRdb's copy carries only in-frame clones and drops some. The sample lists 120,000 to 150,000 clones, less than 90% seen once, with 17% in the top ten. V usage is TRBV4-1 and J usage is TRBJ1-5; D gene ambiguous. The TCR comes from a woman between 50 and 59 years old with renal cell carcinoma. Sequenced material: blood, taken from a patient whose treatment included radiotherapy and nephrectomy. DNA for the CDR3: TGCGCCAGCAGCCAAGTGCGGCAGGTGGGTCAGCCCCAGCATTTT. The encoded protein is CASSQVRQVGQPQHF.